This entry lists 21 T cell receptor beta chains sequenced from one sample in a study of blood T cells in healthy people across ages. A J-beta primer mix and a sample-barcoded 5' primer were used in a second PCR of roughly 6 to 12 cycles. Via MiXCR, TCRdb re-called the 5' RACE reads, giving one row per CDR3 protein. This sample has about 1 million distinct CDR3 sequences, with roughly 45% found just once. The sequencing sample was made of blood. The receptors here all came from a woman aged 60-70 years in good health.

This rearrangement joins TRBV29-1 to TRBJ2-1; TRBD1 is a possible D gene (5 bases). V lost 3 bases to trimming and J lost 1 base, with 10 bases between them. Per germline, CDR1 SQVTM and CDR2 ANQGSEA. The CDR3 length is 14 residues. CDR3 DNA: TGCAGCGTTGATGGGCAGGGATCCTACAATGAGCAGTTCTTC. Translated: CSVDGQGSYNEQFF.

Regarding this clonotype: This may arise from a read error, as a much more abundant clone is one base away. The V and J genes are TRBV28 and TRBJ2-5, with 7 bases aligning to TRBD1. Germline V lookup: CDR1 MDHEN, CDR2 SYDVKM. The CDR3 runs 12 residues. The trim removed 6 bases at V and 2 bases at J, leaving 0 bases unmatched. CDR3: CASRGQQETQYF. The CDR3 coding sequence is TGTGCCAGCAGGGGACAGCAAGAGACCCAGTACTTC.

V gene TRBV5-1 combines with J gene TRBJ2-5; 8 bases fit TRBD1. Trimming at V came to 4 bases and at J to 8 bases, leaving 13 bases not matched to a gene. CDR3 length: 15 amino acids. Looked up from germline, CDR1 is SGHRS and CDR2 is YFSETQ. Written as DNA, the CDR3 is TGCGCCAGCAGCCGGGACAGGCAGAAACGAGGAACCCAGTACTTC. It codes for CASSRDRQKRGTQYF.

The chain couples TRBV20-1 to TRBJ2-1, with 7 positions matching TRBD2. Per germline, CDR1 DFQATT and CDR2 SNEGSKA (reference sequence). This CDR3 is 13 amino acids long. J was trimmed by 2 bases and V by 4 bases; bases with no gene match: 2. The CDR3 DNA is TGCAGTGCTACTAGCGGACCCTACAATGAGCAGTTCTTC. Residues: CSATSGPYNEQFF.

This clonotype has a single count. The chain is built from TRBV7-9 and TRBJ2-6; D uncertain. V was trimmed by 3 bases and J by 0 bases, leaving 12 bases between them. The length of the CDR3 is 17 residues. The germline V gene has CDR1 SEHNR and CDR2 FQNEAQ (reference sequence). CDR3 loop: CASSFFSTFSGANVLTF. CDR3 sequence (DNA): TGTGCCAGCAGCTTTTTTTCGACGTTCTCTGGGGCCAACGTCCTGACTTTC.

This chain connects TRBV9 to TRBJ2-7, with TRBD2 identical over 11 bases. Losses at the gene ends were 4 bases for V and 7 bases for J; bases not matched to a gene: 7. CDR1 is SGDLS and CDR2 is YYNGEE in the germline V gene. The CDR3 runs 14 residues. The CDR3 sequence: CASSSSGRPLEQYF. In nucleotides, the CDR3 is TGTGCCAGCAGCTCTAGCGGGAGGCCCCTGGAGCAGTACTTC.

The chain joins TRBV27 to TRBJ2-1; 8 bases are a match to TRBD2. The ends lost 7 bases at V and 9 bases at J; junction bases unmatched: 14. Germline V gene lookup returns CDR1 MNHEY and CDR2 SMNVEV (reference sequence). The CDR3 totals 15 residues. CDR3 loop: CASTLSAGGGGEQFF. The CDR3 DNA sequence: TGTGCCAGCACCCTCTCTGCGGGAGGAGGCGGTGAGCAGTTCTTC.

V and J are TRBV20-1 and TRBJ2-7; 7 positions match TRBD2. The CDR3 loop spans 14 amino acids. Per the germline V gene, CDR1 is DFQATT and CDR2 is SNEGSKA (reference sequence). Trimming cost V 6 bases and J 0 bases; bases outside gene matches: 8. The CDR3 nucleotides read TGCAGTGCGTATCTGGCGGGGGACTCCTACGAGCAGTACTTC. Protein sequence: CSAYLAGDSYEQYF.

The rearrangement links TRBV21-1 to TRBJ1-1. TRBV21-1 is a pseudogene. The CDR3 runs to 15 residues. CDR3 residues: CASRPLSRLNTEAFF. The CDR3 DNA follows: TGTGCCAGCAGACCCTTAAGCAGGCTGAACACTGAAGCTTTCTTT.

The chain joins TRBV10-3 to TRBJ1-6; D is ambiguous. V was clipped by 0 bases and J by 0 bases, with 9 bases between them. Germline lookup yields CDR1 ENHRY and CDR2 SYGVKD. This CDR3 is 17 amino acids long. The CDR3 protein is CAISESAVNSYNSPLHF. The CDR3 bases are TGTGCCATCAGTGAGTCGGCCGTTAACTCCTATAATTCACCCCTCCACTTT.

The chain recombines TRBV28 with TRBJ2-1, with TRBD2 as a possible D gene (5 bases). The germline gives CDR1 MDHEN, CDR2 SYDVKM. V was cut by 7 bases and J by 8 bases, with 18 bases left in between. This CDR3 contains 14 residues. The CDR3, as DNA: TGTGCCAGCAAAGAGGGTAGCGCTGTGCATGAGCAGTTCTTC. It is translated as CASKEGSAVHEQFF.

V gene TRBV6-5 combines with J gene TRBJ2-7, with TRBD1 matching over 8 bases. The germline V gene encodes CDR1 MNHEY and CDR2 SVGAGI. V lost 6 bases and J lost 5; bases outside the gene matches: 15. The CDR3 extends over 16 amino acids. The CDR3 spells CASSLTPGQVMDEQYF. In nucleotides, the CDR3 is TGTGCCAGCAGCCTTACGCCGGGACAGGTGATGGACGAGCAGTACTTC.

The chain combines TRBV12-3 or TRBV12-4 with TRBJ2-7, with D perhaps matching TRBD2 (6 bases). The CDR3 is 14 amino acids. V was clipped by 6 bases and J by 3 bases, with 15 bases between them. The CDR3 bases are TGTGCCAGCAGCGCCGGGAGTTGGAGCTACGAGCAGTACTTC. Translated: CASSAGSWSYEQYF.

The chain recombines TRBV7-8 with TRBJ1-2; D might be TRBD1 (6 bases). V was clipped by 1 base and J by 7 bases, with 13 bases between them. Germline loops: CDR1 SGHVS, CDR2 FQNEAQ. CDR3 length: 14 amino acids. CDR3 DNA: TGTGCCAGCAGCTTAGAGTTGTCAGGGGCTGGCTACACCTTC. Protein sequence: CASSLELSGAGYTF.

The chain employs TRBV6-1 and TRBJ2-7; 7 bases line up with TRBD1. The CDR3 is 15 amino acids. The V segment lost 4 bases and the J segment 2 bases; nucleotides outside the gene matches: 8. CDR1 is MNHNS and CDR2 is SASEGT in the germline V gene. CDR3 bases: TGTGCCAGCAGTGCTCGGACAGGCGTCCCCTACGAGCAGTACTTC. Its translation: CASSARTGVPYEQYF.

This clonotype was counted between two and nine times. The genes are TRBV28 and TRBJ2-5, with D maybe TRBD2 (6 bases). The ends were cut back, 6 bases at V and 1 base at J, with 15 bases in the middle. Germline assignment: CDR1 MDHEN and CDR2 SYDVKM. This CDR3 comprises 15 residues. The DNA of the CDR3 is TGTGCCAGCAGGCGTTGGGGCGGGGTCCAAGAGACCCAGTACTTC. Its translation is CASRRWGGVQETQYF. Full variable domain (missing parts from reference TRBV28 and TRBJ2-5): DVKVTQSSRYLVKRTGEKVFLECVQDMDHENMFWYRQDPGLGLRLIYFSYDVKMKEKGDIPEGYSVSREKKERFSLILESASTNQTSMYLCASRRWGGVQETQYFGPGTRLLVL.

This rearrangement joins TRBV7-2 to TRBJ2-3, with 9 bases lining up with TRBD2. V was pared by 2 bases and J by 5 bases, with 8 bases of the junction left unmatched. The V gene's germline CDR1 is SGHTA and CDR2 FQGNSA. The CDR3 has 16 amino acids. The CDR3 coding sequence is TGTGCCAGCAGCTTACCCGCGGGAGGGCATGGAGATACGCAGTATTTT. Translated, it gives CASSLPAGGHGDTQYF.

This clonotype was observed a handful of times. The V call is TRBV7-9, the J call TRBJ2-3, with TRBD2 matching 12 bases. Trimming at V came to 5 bases and at J to 5 bases, leaving 17 bases not matched to a gene. Germline CDR1 SEHNR, CDR2 FQNEAQ (reference sequence). The CDR3 length is 19 residues. CDR3 in amino acids: CASSLGDWSTSGRKDTQYF. The CDR3 DNA is TGTGCCAGCAGCCTAGGGGACTGGTCGACTAGCGGGAGAAAAGATACGCAGTATTTT.

This clonotype was observed once. The J gene is TRBJ1-5, the V gene TRBV6-6; maybe TRBD1 (5 bases). Trimming pared 7 bases from V and 5 bases from J, leaving 15 bases between. The CDR3 is made up of 14 amino acids. The germline gives CDR1 MNHNY, CDR2 SVGAGI (reference sequence). CDR3 DNA: TGTGCCAGCAACGCCGGGGCCAGCTATCAGCCCCAGCATTTT. Its translation is CASNAGASYQPQHF.

This clonotype was seen a few times. This chain joins TRBV18 and TRBJ2-5; D remains ambiguous. Trimming left V 0 bases short and J 4 bases short, with 9 bases between. The CDR3 consists of 14 residues. The germline CDR1 and CDR2 sequences are KGHSH and LQKENI. The CDR3 DNA is TGTGCCAGCTCACCACCCTCATCAGGAGAGACCCAGTACTTC. Translation gives CASSPPSSGETQYF.

The genes are TRBV4-1 and TRBJ1-4; D is possibly TRBD1 (5 bases). The V gene lost 3 bases and the J gene lost 7 bases, with 18 bases spanning the gap. This CDR3 comprises 16 residues. Per the germline V gene, CDR1 is MGHRA and CDR2 is YSYEKL. The CDR3 sequence: CASSHIRGHRAEKLFF. CDR3 coding DNA: TGCGCCAGCAGCCACATCCGGGGCCATAGGGCTGAAAAACTGTTTTTT.